One and the same sample provided the 29 T cell receptor beta chains below, sequenced in a study of early T cells in non-severe SARS-CoV-2 infection. TCRdb ran MiXCR on the 5' RACE reads and lists one entry per CDR3 protein. The sample has about 83,000 distinct CDR3 sequences, 9% to 15% seen once; the top ten hold about 7%. The sequenced material came from whole blood. The receptors here all came from an adult who was a healthcare worker with PCR-confirmed SARS-CoV-2 infection or an uninfected control (not recorded which).

The gene calls are TRBV2 and TRBJ2-7, with 7 bases fitting TRBD1. Germline assignment: CDR1 SNHLY and CDR2 FYNNEI. V gave up 6 bases and J gave up 12 bases; unmatched junction bases: 14. The CDR3 length is 13 residues. The CDR3 region is CASRADRPLAPYF. Here the CDR3 DNA reads TGTGCCAGCAGGGCGGACAGGCCCCTGGCCCCGTACTTC.

This clonotype was seen more than once but under ten times. The chain employs TRBV15 and TRBJ1-3; D gene unclear. Deletions cut 1 base from V and 2 bases from J, with 12 bases between. CDR3 size: 16 residues. Germline CDR1 reads LNHNV; CDR2 reads YYDKDF (reference sequence). This chain's CDR3 is CATSRVLGLAGNTIYF. The CDR3 DNA is TGTGCCACCAGCAGAGTCCTAGGGCTGGCTGGAAACACCATATATTTT.

There are many counts of this clonotype. The chain couples TRBV5-1 to TRBJ2-7; 7 positions match TRBD2. The J segment lost 3 bases and the V segment lost 2 bases, leaving 11 bases of the junction unmatched. The CDR3 has 16 residues. CDR1 and CDR2 (germline): SGHRS, YFSETQ. This CDR3 reads CASSFVSAGSHYEQYF. CDR3 in DNA: TGCGCCAGCAGCTTCGTCTCAGCGGGAAGCCACTACGAGCAGTACTTC.

The genes are TRBV12-3 or TRBV12-4 and TRBJ2-7, with 11 bases that match TRBD2. The CDR3 has 15 amino acids. With V trimmed by 4 bases and J by 5 bases, 7 bases remained unmatched. CDR3 sequence: CASSSSGTSGNEQYF. The CDR3 DNA reads TGTGCCAGCAGTTCGTCCGGGACTAGCGGTAACGAGCAGTACTTC.

This clonotype was counted a few times. The chain is built from TRBV9 and TRBJ2-7; TRBD1 matches 9 bases. V was clipped by 3 bases and J by 6 bases; unmatched bases: 7. The CDR3 runs 14 residues. The germline V gene has CDR1 SGDLS and CDR2 YYNGEE. CDR3 sequence: CASSGRATGGEQYV. The CDR3 nucleotides are TGTGCCAGCAGCGGTCGGGCGACAGGGGGCGAGCAGTACGTC.

This clonotype was seen more than once but under ten times. The chain links TRBV27 to TRBJ2-2, with 7 positions matching TRBD1. Germline CDR1 is MNHEY and CDR2 is SMNVEV (reference sequence). The ends lost 4 bases at V and 4 bases at J; junction bases unmatched: 3. This CDR3 has 14 residues. This CDR3 is CASSSWDSTGELFF. The CDR3 DNA sequence: TGTGCCAGCAGTTCGTGGGACAGCACCGGGGAGCTGTTTTTT.

In DNA, the CDR3 is TGTGCCAGCAGCCCCACGGGAGGGTTGAACCACGAGCAGTACTTC. Residues: CASSPTGGLNHEQYF. This chain links TRBV5-4 with TRBJ2-7, with 8 positions matching TRBD2. Germline lookup yields CDR1 SGHNT and CDR2 YYREEE (reference sequence). V dropped 4 bases and J dropped 5; count of bases not matched to a gene: 11. This CDR3 spans 15 amino acids.

This clonotype was counted at least ten times. This sequence joins TRBV20-1 and TRBJ1-4; the D gene is possibly TRBD1 (5 bases). The CDR3 has 12 residues. Per germline, CDR1 DFQATT and CDR2 SNEGSKA (reference sequence). The germline V and J ends were trimmed by 7 bases and 10 bases, with 16 bases remaining between them. CDR3 nucleotides: TGCAGTGGGGCCTTAGGGGACCGAAAACTGTTTTTT. Its translation: CSGALGDRKLFF.

The V gene is TRBV20-1, the J gene TRBJ1-6, with D unclear. Germline V lookup: CDR1 DFQATT, CDR2 SNEGSKA (reference sequence). Trimming cost V 6 bases and J 0 bases, with 6 bases left between them. The CDR3 length is 13 residues. The CDR3 DNA follows: TGCAGTGCCAGTAACTCCTATAATTCACCCCTCCACTTT. Residues: CSASNSYNSPLHF.

The CDR3, as DNA: TGTGCCAGCAGCGCCGACCCAACTGGGGAGCTGTTTTTT. Its translation is CASSADPTGELFF. The genes are TRBV9 and TRBJ2-2; D is uncertain. The V gene lost 3 bases and the J gene lost 8 bases, with 11 bases spanning the gap. The CDR3 covers 13 residues. Germline lookup yields CDR1 SGDLS and CDR2 YYNGEE.

The gene calls are TRBV27 and TRBJ1-1, with TRBD1 matching over 7 bases. The trim removed 5 bases at V and 11 bases at J, leaving 11 bases unmatched. The CDR3 is 13 amino acids. Germline V lookup: CDR1 MNHEY, CDR2 SMNVEV (reference sequence). This CDR3 is CASSPIGTVGAFF. In DNA form, the CDR3 reads TGTGCCAGCAGTCCAATCGGGACAGTGGGGGCTTTCTTT.

The gene calls are TRBV5-5 and TRBJ2-5, with D possibly being TRBD1 or TRBD2 (5 bases each). Trimming left V 2 bases short and J 1 base short, with 9 bases between. This CDR3 is built from 14 residues. Germline lookup yields CDR1 SGHKS and CDR2 YYEKEE (reference sequence). CDR3 in DNA: TGTGCCAGCAGCTTACCGGGACCCCAAGAGACCCAGTACTTC. Encoded protein: CASSLPGPQETQYF.

V gene TRBV18 combines with J gene TRBJ2-3; TRBD1 agrees at 7 bases. There are 16 residues in the CDR3. V lost 3 bases and J lost 4; bases outside the gene matches: 10. The germline V gene has CDR1 KGHSH and CDR2 LQKENI. The CDR3 here is CASSPRATGISDTQYF. In DNA, the CDR3 is TGTGCCAGCTCACCGCGCGCGACAGGGATTTCAGATACGCAGTATTTT.

In regard to this clonotype: One base away lies a much larger clone, so this may be a sequencing read error. The chain carries TRBV12-5 and TRBJ2-1, with 10 bases fitting TRBD1. The germline V gene encodes CDR1 LGHNT and CDR2 FRNRAP. The CDR3 covers 13 residues. The J segment lost 11 bases and the V segment lost 5 bases, leaving 6 bases of the junction unmatched. The CDR3 sequence is CASGPGTGVKQFF. The CDR3 region has the DNA TGTGCTAGTGGTCCAGGGACAGGGGTCAAGCAGTTCTTC.

This clonotype was counted at least ten times. The chain couples TRBV7-2 to TRBJ2-3; TRBD2 matches at 16 bases. CDR1 and CDR2 from the germline V gene are SGHTA and FQGNSA. There are 17 residues in the CDR3. V gave up 5 bases and J gave up 10 bases; unmatched junction bases: 12. CDR3: CASSPRGTSGGGSPQYF. The CDR3 DNA follows: TGTGCCAGCAGCCCAAGAGGGACTAGCGGGGGGGGTTCCCCGCAGTATTTT. The variable domain in full, completed from reference TRBV7-2 and TRBJ2-3, reads GAGVSQSPSNKVTEKGKDVELRCDPISGHTALYWYRQSLGQGLEFLIYFQGNSAPDKSGLPSDRFSAERTGGSVSTLTIQRTQQEDSAVYLCASSPRGTSGGGSPQYFGPGTRLTVL.

This clonotype has just a few counts. V gene TRBV3-1 combines with J gene TRBJ2-1, with 9 bases fitting TRBD1. Germline assignment: CDR1 LGHDT and CDR2 YNNKEL (reference sequence). The length of the CDR3 is 16 residues. Losses at the gene ends were 4 bases for V and 14 bases for J; bases not matched to a gene: 18. The CDR3 loop is CASSRGDPGQGPSKFF. Written as DNA, the CDR3 is TGTGCCAGCAGCCGAGGGGATCCCGGACAGGGGCCCTCGAAGTTCTTC.

In this sample, this clonotype turned up many times. The chain joins TRBV12-3 or TRBV12-4 to TRBJ1-2; D gene unclear. With 8 bases removed from V and 2 bases from J, the gap between germline ends came to 12 bases. CDR3 length: 13 amino acids. The chain's CDR3 is CASRSSKNYGYTF. The DNA for the CDR3 is TGTGCCAGCCGTAGCTCAAAGAACTATGGCTACACCTTC.

The rearrangement uses TRBV19 and TRBJ1-2, with D maybe TRBD1 (5 bases). The CDR3 has 13 amino acids. The V end lost 7 bases, the J end lost 4 bases, and 13 bases lay between the germline ends. The V gene's germline CDR1 is LNHDA and CDR2 SQIVND (reference sequence). CDR3 coding DNA: TGTGCCAGTATGAGCTCGGGGCCCTATGGCTACACCTTC. It specifies CASMSSGPYGYTF.

This clonotype was counted at least ten times. This chain uses TRBV29-1 with TRBJ2-3; TRBD2 matches 11 bases. In germline, CDR1 is SQVTM, CDR2 ANQGSEA. The CDR3 runs 14 residues. Germline trimming cut 7 bases from V and 11 bases from J; bases unmatched to any gene: 14. The CDR3 loop is CSALGLAGGAVQYF. CDR3 in DNA: TGCAGCGCTCTGGGGCTAGCGGGAGGAGCTGTGCAGTATTTT.

The sample holds a few counts of this clonotype. V usage is TRBV14 and J usage is TRBJ1-2, with no clear D. Germline lookup yields CDR1 SGHDN and CDR2 FVKESK. V was cut by 0 bases and J by 3 bases, with 11 bases left in between. The CDR3 is 15 residues long. DNA of the CDR3: TGTGCCAGCAGCCAAGATTTAGGCGCCTACTATGGCTACACCTTC. This gives the protein CASSQDLGAYYGYTF.

This clonotype has only a few counts. The chain combines TRBV21-1 with TRBJ2-1; TRBD1 reflects the table's D call only, with no check against the DNA. TRBV21-1 is described as a pseudogene. CDR3 length equals 18 residues. CDR3 DNA: TGTGCCAGCAGCTCCCGGGACAGGGCGCCAAGCTCCTACAATGAGCAGTTCTTC. Its protein product is CASSSRDRAPSSYNEQFF.

This clonotype was seen a few times. The rearrangement uses TRBV6-2 or TRBV6-3 and TRBJ2-7; D is possibly TRBD1 or TRBD2 (6 bases each). CDR3 length: 13 amino acids. Germline V lookup: CDR1 MNHEY, CDR2 SVGEGT. The CDR3: CSSPGAGSYEQYF. Here the CDR3 DNA reads TGTTCCTCTCCAGGGGCGGGATCCTACGAGCAGTACTTC.

This clonotype was seen ten or more times. This chain uses TRBV7-3 with TRBJ2-4; D call uncertain. There are 12 residues in the CDR3. Trimming removed 5 bases at V and 4 bases at J, with 6 bases between. From germline, CDR1 is SGHTA and CDR2 FQGTGA. CDR3: CASSPSKNIQYF. CDR3 nucleotides: TGTGCCAGCAGCCCTTCGAAAAACATTCAGTACTTC.

The gene calls are TRBV6-1 and TRBJ1-5; 7 bases are shared with TRBD1. The V and J ends lost 0 bases and 4 bases, in that order; junction bases with no gene match: 3. Germline loops: CDR1 MNHNS, CDR2 SASEGT. CDR3 length: 15 residues. CDR3 sequence: CASSEAPRGNQPQHF. The CDR3 nucleotides are TGTGCCAGCAGTGAAGCTCCCAGGGGGAATCAGCCCCAGCATTTT.

This clonotype occurred many times. The V and J genes are TRBV11-2 and TRBJ2-1; unclear D gene. Germline CDR1 is SGHAT and CDR2 is FQNNGV. The CDR3 has 13 amino acids. Deletions cut 2 bases from V and 7 bases from J, with 9 bases between. The CDR3 nucleotides read TGTGCCAGCAGCTTAAGCGACGCAAATGAGCAGTTCTTC. Amino acid sequence: CASSLSDANEQFF. The variable domain in full, with the rest retrieved from reference TRBV11-2 and TRBJ2-1, is EAGVAQSPRYKIIEKRQSVAFWCNPISGHATLYWYQQILGQGPKLLIQFQNNGVVDDSQLPKDRFSAERLKGVDSTLKIQPAKLEDSAVYLCASSLSDANEQFFGPGTRLTVL.

This rearrangement joins TRBV27 to TRBJ2-5; possibly TRBD2 for D (5 bases). Per the germline V gene, CDR1 is MNHEY and CDR2 is SMNVEV (reference sequence). V dropped 0 bases and J dropped 4 bases, with 12 bases sitting between them. This CDR3 comprises 15 residues. The CDR3 region is CASSLSWVRGETQYF. The CDR3 nucleotides are TGTGCCAGCAGTTTATCGTGGGTCCGGGGAGAGACCCAGTACTTC.

Here the CDR3 reads CSVIDRDYGYTF. In DNA form, the CDR3 reads TGCAGCGTTATAGACAGGGACTATGGCTACACCTTC. This chain joins TRBV29-1 and TRBJ1-2; 7 bases fit TRBD1. This CDR3 is 12 amino acids long. CDR1 is SQVTM, CDR2 ANQGSEA, per germline. The trim removed 5 bases at V and 3 bases at J, leaving 3 bases unmatched.

This clonotype was counted ten times or more. The DNA of the CDR3 is TGTGCCAGCAGCCGCATCCTGGTAGAGTCTAATGAAAAACTGTTTTTT. Protein: CASSRILVESNEKLFF. The chain combines TRBV7-9 with TRBJ1-4; D ambiguous. The CDR3 is made up of 16 amino acids. Germline CDR1 is SEHNR and CDR2 is FQNEAQ (reference sequence). V lost 5 bases, J lost 3 bases, and 16 bases lay in between.

This clonotype turned up a few times. The CDR3 DNA sequence: TGTGCCAGCAGCTTTGGAGCCTTAGACGGAACCACTGAAGCTTTCTTT. This codes for CASSFGALDGTTEAFF. The chain is built from TRBV7-8 and TRBJ1-1; D unresolved. V dropped 3 bases and J dropped 4 bases, with 18 bases sitting between them. Germline V gene lookup returns CDR1 SGHVS and CDR2 FQNEAQ. The CDR3 is 16 amino acids.